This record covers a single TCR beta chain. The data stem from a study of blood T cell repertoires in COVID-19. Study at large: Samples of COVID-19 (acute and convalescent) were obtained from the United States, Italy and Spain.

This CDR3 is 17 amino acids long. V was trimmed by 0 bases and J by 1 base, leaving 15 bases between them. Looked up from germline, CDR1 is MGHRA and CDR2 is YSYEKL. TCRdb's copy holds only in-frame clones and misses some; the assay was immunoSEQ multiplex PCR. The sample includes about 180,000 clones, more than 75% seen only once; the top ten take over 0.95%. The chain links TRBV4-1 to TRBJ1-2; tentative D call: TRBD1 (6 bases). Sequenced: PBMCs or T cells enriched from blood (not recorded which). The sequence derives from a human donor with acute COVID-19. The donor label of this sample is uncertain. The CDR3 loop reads CASSQDWGTGSNYGYTF. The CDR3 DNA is TGCGCCAGCAGCCAAGATTGGGGTACAGGGAGTAACTATGGCTACACCTTC.